What follows are 30 T cell receptor beta chains derived from one specimen sequenced in a study of shared clonotypes between healthy human individuals. Repertoires were generated with immunoSEQ multiplex PCR, while TCRdb's copy carries only in-frame clones and drops some. The data show more than 2 million clones, with 90% to 95% seen just once and around 1.7% held by the top ten. Terminally differentiated effector memory CD45RA+ cells were excluded by CCR7 positive selection of CD45RO-negative cells. The sequencing input was naive CD8+ T cells from PBMCs. These receptor sequences come from a man aged 18 to 35 in good health. Some clones in this sample may be carry-over from other donors' samples.

This chain connects TRBV5-6 to TRBJ2-5; possibly TRBD2 for D (5 bases). This CDR3 has 13 amino acids. Per the germline V gene, CDR1 is SGHDT and CDR2 is YYEEEE. Trimming removed 3 bases from V and 3 bases from J, with 9 bases in between. The CDR3 DNA sequence: TGTGCCAGCAGCTCCGGGATAGAAGAGACCCAGTACTTC. Its translation: CASSSGIEETQYF.

The V and J genes are TRBV7-9 and TRBJ1-2; D call uncertain. The germline V and J ends were trimmed by 0 bases and 1 base, with 6 bases remaining between them. This CDR3 has 14 amino acids. Germline V CDR1 and CDR2: SEHNR, FQNEAQ (reference sequence). CDR3 bases: TGTGCCAGCAGCTTAGCGTTAATTAACTATGGCTACACCTTC. Protein sequence: CASSLALINYGYTF.

This chain uses TRBV19 with TRBJ2-7, with 9 bases identical to TRBD1. This CDR3 region has 14 residues. The trim removed 6 bases at V and 0 bases at J, leaving 3 bases unmatched. Looked up from germline, CDR1 is LNHDA and CDR2 is SQIVND (reference sequence). CDR3 loop: CASSTGGYSYEQYF. The DNA for the CDR3 is TGTGCCAGTAGCACAGGGGGCTACTCCTACGAGCAGTACTTC.

This clone was seen just once. V and J are TRBV7-9 and TRBJ2-7, with D possibly being TRBD1 (6 bases). Trimming shortened V by 5 bases and J by 5 bases, and 19 bases separated the two germline ends. CDR3 length: 15 residues. From germline, CDR1 is SEHNR and CDR2 FQNEAQ (reference sequence). The CDR3 loop is CASSRSEAGVDEQYF. The CDR3 nucleotides are TGTGCCAGCAGCCGTTCAGAGGCAGGGGTTGACGAGCAGTACTTC.

The J gene is TRBJ2-3, the V gene TRBV7-8; no clear D gene. This CDR3 comprises 15 residues. The germline V gene encodes CDR1 SGHVS and CDR2 FQNEAQ. Trimming removed 3 bases from V and 1 base from J, with 11 bases in between. The CDR3 region has the DNA TGTGCCAGCAGCTTCCTCGGTCCAGGCACAGATACGCAGTATTTT. Translated, it gives CASSFLGPGTDTQYF.

For the CDR3, the DNA is TGTGCCAGCAGCCGCAGCCCATTCCACGAGCAGTACTTC. Amino acid sequence: CASSRSPFHEQYF. The chain links TRBV7-9 to TRBJ2-7; no definite D call. The V gene lost 5 bases and the J gene lost 5 bases, with 13 bases spanning the gap. CDR1 is SEHNR and CDR2 is FQNEAQ in the germline V gene (reference sequence). The CDR3 spans 13 residues.

The DNA for the CDR3 is TGCGCCAGCAGCGAAGGACAGGCGATCTACAATGAGCAGTTCTTC. It is translated as CASSEGQAIYNEQFF. This chain joins TRBV5-1 and TRBJ2-1; 7 positions match TRBD1. The germline V gene has CDR1 SGHRS and CDR2 YFSETQ. CDR3 length: 15 amino acids. V trimming: 4 bases; J trimming: 3 bases; junction bases outside the gene matches: 7.

The CDR3 loop reads CASRATQSSSYEQYF. The CDR3, as DNA: TGTGCCAGCAGAGCGACCCAAAGTAGCTCCTACGAGCAGTACTTC. V usage is TRBV27 and J usage is TRBJ2-7; D is uncertain. Per the germline V gene, CDR1 is MNHEY and CDR2 is SMNVEV (reference sequence). The CDR3 contains 15 residues. V gave up 6 bases and J gave up 0 bases, with 15 bases separating them.

The CDR3 bases are TGTGCCAGCAGTTTTCTCCAAAAATCAGGGGGCGAGCAGTACTTC. This translates into CASSFLQKSGGEQYF. The chain is built from TRBV6-5 and TRBJ2-7; 7 bases map to TRBD1. The germline V gene encodes CDR1 MNHEY and CDR2 SVGAGI. CDR3 length: 15 amino acids. V lost 4 bases, J lost 6 bases, and 12 bases stayed unmatched.

This sequence joins TRBV4-1 and TRBJ2-7; D gene ambiguous. Germline values: CDR1 MGHRA, CDR2 YSYEKL. The CDR3 runs to 15 residues. V shed 1 base and J shed 0 bases, with 10 bases lying between them. The CDR3 sequence: CASSQVMKPSYEQYF. The CDR3 bases are TGCGCCAGCAGCCAAGTGATGAAGCCCTCCTACGAGCAGTACTTC.

The chain couples TRBV11-2 to TRBJ2-1; the D is unclear. Germline CDR1 and CDR2: SGHAT and FQNNGV. V dropped 3 bases and J dropped 0 bases, with 9 bases sitting between them. The CDR3 has 15 amino acids. The CDR3 here is CASSFYRSSYNEQFF. The CDR3, as DNA: TGTGCCAGCAGCTTTTATAGGAGCTCCTACAATGAGCAGTTCTTC. Filled out from reference TRBV11-2 and TRBJ2-1, the complete variable domain reads EAGVAQSPRYKIIEKRQSVAFWCNPISGHATLYWYQQILGQGPKLLIQFQNNGVVDDSQLPKDRFSAERLKGVDSTLKIQPAKLEDSAVYLCASSFYRSSYNEQFFGPGTRLTVL.

This sequence joins TRBV25-1 and TRBJ1-2; D is unclear. Germline V gene lookup returns CDR1 MGHDK and CDR2 SYGVNS. V dropped 3 bases and J dropped 4 bases, with 3 bases sitting between them. This CDR3 comprises 11 residues. DNA of the CDR3: TGTGCCAGCAGTGACGTCTATGGCTACACCTTC. This translates into CASSDVYGYTF.

This clone was seen once. This chain links TRBV18 with TRBJ2-7, with 9 bases aligning to TRBD1. Germline V gene sequence: CDR1 KGHSH, CDR2 LQKENI. This CDR3 has 17 residues. V was clipped by 3 bases and J by 2 bases; unmatched bases: 11. Written as DNA, the CDR3 is TGTGCCAGCTCACCGCTCCGACAGGGGGGAACAACCTACGAGCAGTACTTC. Translation gives CASSPLRQGGTTYEQYF.

V and J are TRBV11-3 and TRBJ2-1; TRBD2 aligns across 7 bases. The CDR3 consists of 12 residues. V was pared by 5 bases and J by 12 bases, with 7 bases of the junction left unmatched. The germline CDR1 and CDR2 sequences are SGHNT and YENEEA. The DNA of the CDR3 is TGTGCCAGCAGCCGTGGCGGGAGAAGGCAGTTCTTC. This codes for CASSRGGRRQFF.

As concerns this clone: Other DNA sequences within the sample encode an identical CDR3. The J gene is TRBJ2-2, the V gene TRBV6-5; TRBD1 matches at 7 bases. The germline V gene has CDR1 MNHEY and CDR2 SVGAGI. Trimming took 2 bases from V and 2 from J; bases not matched to a gene: 2. The CDR3 covers 15 residues. CDR3 nucleotides: TGTGCCAGCAGTTACGGGACAGCTAACACCGGGGAGCTGTTTTTT. This translates into CASSYGTANTGELFF.

The genes are TRBV7-9 and TRBJ1-2; D gene ambiguous. Trimming cost V 1 base and J 2 bases, with 11 bases left between them. This CDR3 is 15 amino acids long. Per germline, CDR1 SEHNR and CDR2 FQNEAQ (reference sequence). CDR3 DNA: TGTGCCAGCAGCTTAGTCAGCTCCGGCAACTATGGCTACACCTTC. Its translation is CASSLVSSGNYGYTF. The variable domain in full, with the rest retrieved from reference TRBV7-9 and TRBJ1-2, is DTGVSQNPRHKITKRGQNVTFRCDPISEHNRLYWYRQTLGQGPEFLTYFQNEAQLEKSRLLSDRFSAERPKGSFSTLEIQRTEQGDSAMYLCASSLVSSGNYGYTFGSGTRLTVV.

This chain uses TRBV7-2 with TRBJ2-7, with 9 bases identical to TRBD2. J lost 2 bases, V lost 3 bases, and 5 bases had no gene match. The CDR3 covers 15 residues. CDR1 and CDR2 (germline): SGHTA, FQGNSA. CDR3 bases: TGTGCCAGCAGCTTGGGGGCGGGAGGGCCCTACGAGCAGTACTTC. Its translation is CASSLGAGGPYEQYF.

The rearrangement joins TRBV27 to TRBJ2-1; TRBD2 matches 11 bases. V lost 2 bases, J lost 5 bases, and 5 bases stayed unmatched. Germline V lookup: CDR1 MNHEY, CDR2 SMNVEV (reference sequence). This CDR3 is 16 amino acids long. The CDR3 nucleotides are TGTGCCAGCAGTTTAGTAGCGGGAGGGCCCAACAATGAGCAGTTCTTC. Translation gives CASSLVAGGPNNEQFF.

The chain employs TRBV9 and TRBJ2-5; 8 bases match TRBD1. Trimming cost V 0 bases and J 5 bases; bases outside gene matches: 6. This CDR3 has 15 amino acids. The germline V gene encodes CDR1 SGDLS and CDR2 YYNGEE. CDR3 DNA: TGTGCCAGCAGCGTAGCGTCAGGGGGCTTGGAGACCCAGTACTTC. This gives the protein CASSVASGGLETQYF.

The chain joins TRBV27 to TRBJ2-1, with a tentative D call TRBD2 (5 bases). Trimming removed 0 bases from V and 0 bases from J, with 12 bases in between. Germline CDR1 reads MNHEY; CDR2 reads SMNVEV (reference sequence). The CDR3 has 17 amino acids. CDR3 sequence reads: CASSLSIEGPSYNEQFF. As DNA, the CDR3 is TGTGCCAGCAGTTTATCGATAGAGGGCCCCTCCTACAATGAGCAGTTCTTC.

There are a few counts of this clone. The chain is built from TRBV27 and TRBJ1-1; D gene uncertain. Trimming shortened V by 2 bases and J by 3 bases, and 10 bases separated the two germline ends. Germline V gives CDR1 MNHEY, CDR2 SMNVEV (reference sequence). The CDR3 totals 14 residues. This CDR3 is CASSLARDYTEAFF. The CDR3 nucleotides are TGTGCCAGCAGTTTAGCTAGGGATTACACTGAAGCTTTCTTT.

The rearrangement links TRBV4-1 to TRBJ2-1; a possible D gene is TRBD2 (6 bases). The CDR3 has 22 amino acids. V lost 0 bases, J lost 0 bases, and 27 bases lay in between. Germline assignment: CDR1 MGHRA and CDR2 YSYEKL. The CDR3 reads CASSQDLARTSRERGSYNEQFF. The CDR3 bases are TGCGCCAGCAGCCAAGATCTTGCTAGGACTTCACGGGAGAGGGGCTCCTACAATGAGCAGTTCTTC.

The chain has TRBV4-3 and TRBJ2-7, with 7 bases lining up with TRBD1. Germline V gives CDR1 LGHNA, CDR2 YSLEER. The CDR3 runs to 15 residues. Trimming removed 1 base from V and 5 bases from J; junction bases left unmatched: 8. Here the CDR3 reads CASSQGARGLHEQYF. CDR3 DNA sequence: TGCGCCAGCAGCCAAGGTGCCAGGGGGTTGCACGAGCAGTACTTC.

The V and J genes are TRBV27 and TRBJ2-1, with TRBD2 as a possible D gene (5 bases). V was trimmed by 4 bases and J by 8 bases, leaving 18 bases between them. The CDR3 totals 15 residues. The germline V gene encodes CDR1 MNHEY and CDR2 SMNVEV (reference sequence). CDR3 in DNA: TGTGCCAGCAGTTCCACACGAGGGAGTCTGCATGAGCAGTTCTTC. Translation gives CASSSTRGSLHEQFF.

V and J are TRBV7-8 and TRBJ2-1, with 10 bases lining up with TRBD1. Per germline, CDR1 SGHVS and CDR2 FQNEAQ. The CDR3 is 17 amino acids. Germline trimming cut 0 bases from V and 2 bases from J; bases unmatched to any gene: 4. CDR3 in DNA: TGTGCCAGCAGCTTAGCGCCGACAGGGGGCGCCTACAATGAGCAGTTCTTC. Protein: CASSLAPTGGAYNEQFF.

The rearrangement uses TRBV5-1 and TRBJ2-2, with a possible D match to TRBD1 (6 bases). The CDR3 contains 18 residues. CDR1 and CDR2 (germline): SGHRS, YFSETQ. V dropped 5 bases and J dropped 0 bases, with 20 bases sitting between them. DNA for the CDR3: TGCGCCAGCAGACCCCGACTAACCGGGACACCGAACACCGGGGAGCTGTTTTTT. The encoded protein is CASRPRLTGTPNTGELFF.

The rearrangement links TRBV10-2 to TRBJ2-7, with D perhaps given as TRBD1 or TRBD2 (5 bases each). This CDR3 region has 12 residues. Germline V lookup: CDR1 WSHSY, CDR2 SAAADI. Between the trimmed V and J ends, which lost 8 bases and 2 bases, there was a span of 10 bases. The CDR3 here is CASGTPTYEQYF. CDR3 nucleotides: TGCGCCAGCGGGACCCCTACCTACGAGCAGTACTTC.

V usage is TRBV28 and J usage is TRBJ2-7; 7 bases agree with TRBD1. The CDR3 is made up of 14 amino acids. The germline CDR1 and CDR2 sequences are MDHEN and SYDVKM. The J segment lost 3 bases and the V segment lost 5 bases, leaving 7 bases of the junction unmatched. The CDR3 DNA is TGTGCCAGCAGTCCCGGGACAGCTGACTACGAGCAGTACTTC. Encoded protein: CASSPGTADYEQYF.

The chain links TRBV7-8 to TRBJ2-5, with unresolved D. Germline V lookup: CDR1 SGHVS, CDR2 FQNEAQ. Trimming pared 0 bases from V and 4 bases from J, leaving 9 bases between. This CDR3 contains 14 residues. CDR3 amino acids: CASSLALGRETQYF. CDR3 coding DNA: TGTGCCAGCAGCTTAGCGCTGGGTCGAGAGACCCAGTACTTC.

The rearrangement uses TRBV9 and TRBJ2-1; 7 bases match TRBD2. V shed 4 bases and J 8 bases; nucleotides not matched to a gene: 3. Germline V gene sequence: CDR1 SGDLS, CDR2 YYNGEE. The CDR3 has 12 residues. The CDR3 protein is CASSLGGDEQFF. Written as DNA, the CDR3 is TGTGCCAGCAGCCTTGGGGGGGATGAGCAGTTCTTC.